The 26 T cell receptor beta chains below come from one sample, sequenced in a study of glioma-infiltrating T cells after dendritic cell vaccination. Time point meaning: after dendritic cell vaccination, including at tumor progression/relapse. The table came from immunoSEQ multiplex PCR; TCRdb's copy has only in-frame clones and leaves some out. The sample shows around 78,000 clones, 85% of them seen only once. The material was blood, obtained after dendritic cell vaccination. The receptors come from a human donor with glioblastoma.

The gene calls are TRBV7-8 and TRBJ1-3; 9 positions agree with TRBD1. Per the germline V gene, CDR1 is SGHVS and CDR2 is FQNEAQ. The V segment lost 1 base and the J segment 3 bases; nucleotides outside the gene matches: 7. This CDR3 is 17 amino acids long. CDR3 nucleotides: TGTGCCAGCAGCTTAGAACAGGGGGCATGGGGTGGAAACACCATATATTTT. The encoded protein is CASSLEQGAWGGNTIYF.

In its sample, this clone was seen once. CDR3 loop: CASSEASPPYEQYF. CDR3 sequence (DNA): TGTGCCAGCAGTGAGGCTAGTCCCCCCTACGAGCAGTACTTC. The chain couples TRBV25-1 to TRBJ2-7; D remains unclear. There are 14 residues in the CDR3. Germline values: CDR1 MGHDK, CDR2 SYGVNS. The V gene lost 3 bases and the J gene lost 2 bases, with 11 bases spanning the gap.

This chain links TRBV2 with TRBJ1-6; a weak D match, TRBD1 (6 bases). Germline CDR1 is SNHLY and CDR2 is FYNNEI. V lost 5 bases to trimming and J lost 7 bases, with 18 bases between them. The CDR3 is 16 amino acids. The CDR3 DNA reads TGTGCCAGCAGTAGGCAGTTCAGGGGTCTAAATTCACCCCTCCACTTT. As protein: CASSRQFRGLNSPLHF.

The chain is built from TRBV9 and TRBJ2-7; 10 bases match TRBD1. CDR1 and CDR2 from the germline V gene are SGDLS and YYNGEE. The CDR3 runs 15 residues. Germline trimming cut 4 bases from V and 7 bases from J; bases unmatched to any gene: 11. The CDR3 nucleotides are TGTGCCAGCAGCCGACAGGGGGCGCAGGGGGAGGAGCAGTACTTC. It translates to CASSRQGAQGEEQYF. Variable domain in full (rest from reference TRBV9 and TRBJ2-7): DSGVTQTPKHLITATGQRVTLRCSPRSGDLSVYWYQQSLDQGLQFLIQYYNGEERAKGNILERFSAQQFPDLHSELNLSSLELGDSALYFCASSRQGAQGEEQYFGPGTRLTVT.

The CDR3 bases are TGTGCCAGCAGCGTAGAGGTTAGCGGGAGCGTAACCGGGGAGCTGTTTTTT. Translation gives CASSVEVSGSVTGELFF. The chain uses TRBV9 and TRBJ2-2, with 9 bases that match TRBD2. The CDR3 spans 17 residues. The germline CDR1 and CDR2 sequences are SGDLS and YYNGEE. The V segment lost 0 bases and the J segment 5 bases; nucleotides outside the gene matches: 8.

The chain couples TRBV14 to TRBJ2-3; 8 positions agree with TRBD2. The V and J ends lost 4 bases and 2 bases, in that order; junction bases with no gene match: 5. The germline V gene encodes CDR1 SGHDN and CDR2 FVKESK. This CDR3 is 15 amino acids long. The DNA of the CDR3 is TGTGCCAGCAGCCCGAGGACTAGCTACACAGATACGCAGTATTTT. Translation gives CASSPRTSYTDTQYF.

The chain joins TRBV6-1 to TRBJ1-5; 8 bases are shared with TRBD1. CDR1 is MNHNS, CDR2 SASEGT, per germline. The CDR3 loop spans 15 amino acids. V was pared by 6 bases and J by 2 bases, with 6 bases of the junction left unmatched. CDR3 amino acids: CASSRDRGGNQPQHF. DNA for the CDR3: TGTGCCAGCAGCAGAGACAGGGGCGGCAATCAGCCCCAGCATTTT.

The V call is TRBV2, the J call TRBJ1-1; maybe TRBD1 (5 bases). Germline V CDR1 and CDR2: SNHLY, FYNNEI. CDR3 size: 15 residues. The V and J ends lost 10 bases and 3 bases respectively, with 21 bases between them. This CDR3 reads CATKGGASLDTEAFF. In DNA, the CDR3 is TGTGCCACAAAAGGAGGGGCGAGCCTGGACACTGAAGCTTTCTTT.

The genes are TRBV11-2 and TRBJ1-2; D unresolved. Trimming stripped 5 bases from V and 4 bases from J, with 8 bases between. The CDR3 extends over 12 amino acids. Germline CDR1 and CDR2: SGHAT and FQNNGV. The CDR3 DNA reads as TGTGCCAGCAGCCCCCAAGCCTATGGCTACACCTTC. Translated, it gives CASSPQAYGYTF.

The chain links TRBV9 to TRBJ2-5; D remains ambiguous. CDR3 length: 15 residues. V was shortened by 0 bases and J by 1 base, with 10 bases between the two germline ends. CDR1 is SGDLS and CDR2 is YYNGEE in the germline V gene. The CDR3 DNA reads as TGTGCCAGCAGCGTAGACAGTGAATTCCAAGAGACCCAGTACTTC. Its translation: CASSVDSEFQETQYF.

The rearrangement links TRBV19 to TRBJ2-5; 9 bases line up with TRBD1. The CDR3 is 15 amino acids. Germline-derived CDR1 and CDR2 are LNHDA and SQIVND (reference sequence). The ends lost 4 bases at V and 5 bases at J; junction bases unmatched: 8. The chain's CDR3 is CASSNPGQGHETQYF. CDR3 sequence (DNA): TGTGCCAGTAGTAATCCGGGACAGGGTCATGAGACCCAGTACTTC.

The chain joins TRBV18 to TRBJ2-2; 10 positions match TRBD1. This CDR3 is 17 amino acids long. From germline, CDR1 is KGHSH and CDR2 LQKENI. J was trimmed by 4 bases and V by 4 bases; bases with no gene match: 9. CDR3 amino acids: CASSLTRQGASTGELFF. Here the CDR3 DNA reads TGTGCCAGCTCACTAACACGACAGGGGGCGAGCACCGGGGAGCTGTTTTTT.

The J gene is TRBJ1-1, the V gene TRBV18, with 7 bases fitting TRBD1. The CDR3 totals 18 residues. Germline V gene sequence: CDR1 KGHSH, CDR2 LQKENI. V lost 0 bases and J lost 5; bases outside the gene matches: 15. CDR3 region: CASSPPGTGVAPKTEAFF. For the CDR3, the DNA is TGTGCCAGCTCACCACCGGGAACAGGGGTTGCCCCGAAGACTGAAGCTTTCTTT.

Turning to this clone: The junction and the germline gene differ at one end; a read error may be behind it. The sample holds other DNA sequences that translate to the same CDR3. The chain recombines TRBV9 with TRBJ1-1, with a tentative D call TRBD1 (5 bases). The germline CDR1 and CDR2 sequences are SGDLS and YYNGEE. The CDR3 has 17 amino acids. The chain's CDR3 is CASSDQRGAVLNTEAFF. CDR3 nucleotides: TGCGCCAGCAGCGACCAGCGGGGCGCGGTACTGAACACTGAAGCTTTCTTT.

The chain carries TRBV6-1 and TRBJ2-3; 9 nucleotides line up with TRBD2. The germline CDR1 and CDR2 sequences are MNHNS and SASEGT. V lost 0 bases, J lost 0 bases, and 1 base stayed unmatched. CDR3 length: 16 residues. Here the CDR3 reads CASSEAAGGSTDTQYF. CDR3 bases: TGTGCCAGCAGTGAAGCGGCGGGAGGGAGCACAGATACGCAGTATTTT.

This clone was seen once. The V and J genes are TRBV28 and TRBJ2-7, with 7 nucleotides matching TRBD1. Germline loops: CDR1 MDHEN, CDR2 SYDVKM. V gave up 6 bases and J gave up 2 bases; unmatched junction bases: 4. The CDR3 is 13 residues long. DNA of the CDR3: TGTGCCAGCAGCGACAGGGACCCCTACGAGCAGTACTTC. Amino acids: CASSDRDPYEQYF.

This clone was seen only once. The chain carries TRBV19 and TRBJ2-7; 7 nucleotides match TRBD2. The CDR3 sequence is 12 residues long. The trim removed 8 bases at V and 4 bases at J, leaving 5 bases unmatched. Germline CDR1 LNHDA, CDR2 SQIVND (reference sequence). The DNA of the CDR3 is TGTGCCAGTGGACTAGGACGGTACGAGCAGTACTTC. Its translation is CASGLGRYEQYF.

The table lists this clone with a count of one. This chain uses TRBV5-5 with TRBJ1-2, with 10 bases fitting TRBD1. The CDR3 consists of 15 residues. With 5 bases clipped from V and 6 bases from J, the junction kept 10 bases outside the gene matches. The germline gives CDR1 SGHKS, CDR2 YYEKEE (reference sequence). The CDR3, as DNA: TGTGCCAGCAGTATCGTGGACAGGGGGTTTGATGGCTACACCTTC. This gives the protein CASSIVDRGFDGYTF.

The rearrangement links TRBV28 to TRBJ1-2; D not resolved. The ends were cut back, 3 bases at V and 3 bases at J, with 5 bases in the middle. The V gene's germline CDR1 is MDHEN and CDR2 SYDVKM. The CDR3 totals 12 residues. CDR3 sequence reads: CASSFPDYGYTF. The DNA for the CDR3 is TGTGCCAGCAGTTTTCCAGACTATGGCTACACCTTC.

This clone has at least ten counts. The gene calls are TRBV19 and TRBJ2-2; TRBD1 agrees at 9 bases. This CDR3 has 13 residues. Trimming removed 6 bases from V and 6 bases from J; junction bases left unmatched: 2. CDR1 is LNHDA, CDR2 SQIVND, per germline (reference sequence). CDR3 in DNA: TGTGCCAGTAGCGGGACAGGGTCCGGGGAGCTGTTTTTT. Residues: CASSGTGSGELFF.

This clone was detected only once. The CDR3 protein is CASSPRAGPSYEQYF. The CDR3 DNA reads as TGTGCCAGCTCACCCCGAGCGGGGCCCTCCTACGAGCAGTACTTC. The chain joins TRBV18 to TRBJ2-7, with TRBD2 matching over 7 bases. Germline V lookup: CDR1 KGHSH, CDR2 LQKENI. V was clipped by 3 bases and J by 0 bases; unmatched bases: 5. There are 15 residues in the CDR3.

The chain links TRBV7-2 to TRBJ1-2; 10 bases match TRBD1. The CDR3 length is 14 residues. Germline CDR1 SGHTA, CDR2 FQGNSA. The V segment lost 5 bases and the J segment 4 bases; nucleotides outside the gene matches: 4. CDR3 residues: CASSARQGAYGYTF. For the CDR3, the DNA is TGTGCCAGCAGCGCCAGACAGGGGGCCTATGGCTACACCTTC.

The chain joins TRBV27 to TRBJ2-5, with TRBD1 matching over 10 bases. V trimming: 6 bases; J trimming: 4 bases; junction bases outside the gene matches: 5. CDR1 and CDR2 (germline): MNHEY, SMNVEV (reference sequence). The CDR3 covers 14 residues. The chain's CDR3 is CASSGQGGRETQYF. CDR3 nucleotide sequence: TGTGCCAGCAGCGGACAGGGGGGGCGAGAGACCCAGTACTTC.

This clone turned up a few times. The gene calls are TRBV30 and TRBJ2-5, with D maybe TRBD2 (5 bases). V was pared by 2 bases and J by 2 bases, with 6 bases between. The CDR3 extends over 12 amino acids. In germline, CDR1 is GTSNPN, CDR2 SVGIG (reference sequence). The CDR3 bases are TGTGCCTGGAGTAGCGGACAAGAGACCCAGTACTTC. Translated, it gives CAWSSGQETQYF.

In DNA form, the CDR3 reads TGTGCCAGCAGTACCACCAACAGGGGCTTGGAGCAGTACTTC. Translating it yields CASSTTNRGLEQYF. The rearrangement uses TRBV6-1 and TRBJ2-7, with 7 positions matching TRBD1. Germline V gene sequence: CDR1 MNHNS, CDR2 SASEGT. This CDR3 contains 14 residues. V dropped 5 bases and J dropped 7; count of bases not matched to a gene: 11.

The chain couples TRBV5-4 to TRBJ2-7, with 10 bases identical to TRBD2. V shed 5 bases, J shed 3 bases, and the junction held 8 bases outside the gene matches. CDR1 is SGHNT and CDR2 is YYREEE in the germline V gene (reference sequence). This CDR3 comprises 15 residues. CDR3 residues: CASRIAGGRLYEQYF. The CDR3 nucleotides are TGTGCCAGCAGGATAGCGGGAGGCCGCCTCTACGAGCAGTACTTC.